These 9 T cell receptor beta chains came from one sample sequenced in a study of T-cell memory formation after mild COVID-19. Each CDR3 protein gets one entry after TCRdb re-called the 5' RACE reads with MiXCR. The sample contains roughly 250,000 distinct CDR3 sequences, 16% of which appear only once. Sequences were obtained from PBMCs or a T cell subset sorted from them (not recorded which). The origin of the receptors is a young man who had mild COVID-19 (a few samples of this study predate the infection). Cell type and time point are not known.

The genes are TRBV27 and TRBJ1-1, with unresolved D. Trimming removed 0 bases from V and 3 bases from J, with 11 bases in between. In germline, CDR1 is MNHEY, CDR2 SMNVEV (reference sequence). This CDR3 comprises 15 residues. CDR3 in DNA: TGTGCCAGCAGTTTATCGTGGGTTGCAGACACTGAAGCTTTCTTT. It codes for CASSLSWVADTEAFF.

CDR3 coding DNA: TGTGCCAGCAGGGGACGGGCTTTCTTT. Translation gives CASRGRAFF. V and J are TRBV21-1 and TRBJ1-1; the table's D gene call, TRBD1, was not cross checked with the DNA. TRBV21-1 is designated a pseudogene. There are 9 residues in the CDR3.

The rearrangement links TRBV5-5 to TRBJ1-4, with D perhaps TRBD1 (6 bases). The length of the CDR3 is 17 residues. Germline V gene data show CDR1 as SGHKS and CDR2 as YYEKEE (reference sequence). Trimming shortened V by 3 bases and J by 1 base, and 16 bases separated the two germline ends. DNA for the CDR3: TGTGCCAGCAGCTCCCCGGGGGGCGCCGGAACTAATGAAAAACTGTTTTTT. It encodes CASSSPGGAGTNEKLFF.

Judged by abundance, this clonotype is medium-sized. A single base separates this from a much larger clone, so it may be a read error. The chain combines TRBV27 with TRBJ2-7; 7 bases line up with TRBD2. Germline values: CDR1 MNHEY, CDR2 SMNVEV (reference sequence). The ends lost 6 bases at V and 2 bases at J; junction bases unmatched: 10. CDR3 length: 15 amino acids. The CDR3 protein is CASSHWGGTPYEQYF. CDR3 coding DNA: TGTGCCAGCAGCCACTGGGGGGGTACGCCCTACGAGCAGTACTTC.

CDR3 DNA sequence: TGTGCCAGCAGTTACTCGCGGGGTTTGGGCACTGAAGCTTTCTTT. Amino acids: CASSYSRGLGTEAFF. The rearrangement links TRBV6-5 to TRBJ1-1, with no clear D. The V gene's germline CDR1 is MNHEY and CDR2 SVGAGI. V was clipped by 0 bases and J by 4 bases, with 12 bases between them. The CDR3 length is 15 residues.

V gene TRBV7-2 combines with J gene TRBJ2-5; 8 nucleotides line up with TRBD2. Trimming removed 5 bases from V and 1 base from J; junction bases left unmatched: 3. This CDR3 comprises 14 residues. Per the germline V gene, CDR1 is SGHTA and CDR2 is FQGNSA. The CDR3 sequence is CASSRGGIQETQYF. DNA of the CDR3: TGTGCCAGCAGCCGCGGGGGGATCCAAGAGACCCAGTACTTC.

The chain has TRBV7-9 and TRBJ2-2; no clear D. Germline CDR1 SEHNR, CDR2 FQNEAQ (reference sequence). The length of the CDR3 is 15 residues. V was shortened by 4 bases and J by 0 bases, with 9 bases between the two germline ends. In DNA form, the CDR3 reads TGTGCCAGCAGCTCGCTCTCACCGAACACCGGGGAGCTGTTTTTT. Its protein is CASSSLSPNTGELFF.

The V and J genes are TRBV6-5 and TRBJ1-5, with a possible D match to TRBD1 (6 bases). The CDR3 covers 15 residues. The V gene's germline CDR1 is MNHEY and CDR2 SVGAGI. V dropped 10 bases and J dropped 2 bases, with 18 bases sitting between them. The CDR3 DNA reads as TGTGCCACCCATGGAGGGGGAAGAGGCAATCAGCCCCAGCATTTT. The encoded protein is CATHGGGRGNQPQHF.

This rearrangement joins TRBV7-9 to TRBJ2-1, with D perhaps matching TRBD1 (5 bases). This CDR3 spans 14 amino acids. The ends were cut back, 2 bases at V and 5 bases at J, with 10 bases in the middle. Germline CDR1 reads SEHNR; CDR2 reads FQNEAQ (reference sequence). The CDR3 sequence is CASSLSGRNNEQFF. The CDR3 DNA is TGTGCCAGCAGCTTATCAGGGCGCAACAATGAGCAGTTCTTC.